Presented here are 23 T cell receptor beta chains from one specimen sequenced in a study of blood T cell repertoires in COVID-19. Data came from immunoSEQ multiplex PCR; TCRdb stores just in-frame clones and leaves some out. The repertoire has roughly 250,000 clones, approximately 80% of them found once; the top ten carry about 4%. Sequenced input: peripheral blood. Every receptor here comes from a woman between 35 and 50 years old with active or convalescent COVID-19.

The chain joins TRBV27 to TRBJ1-1, with TRBD1 as a possible D gene (6 bases). Germline CDR1 reads MNHEY; CDR2 reads SMNVEV (reference sequence). The V gene lost 10 bases and the J gene lost 5 bases, with 23 bases spanning the gap. The CDR3 sequence is 15 residues long. CDR3 loop: CATLTVITGRTEAFF. The CDR3 DNA is TGTGCCACCCTAACAGTGATCACAGGGCGGACTGAAGCTTTCTTT.

The chain is built from TRBV7-9 and TRBJ2-3, with 8 bases matching TRBD2. The CDR3 is made up of 15 amino acids. V was pared by 1 base and J by 3 bases, with 3 bases of the junction left unmatched. Per germline, CDR1 SEHNR and CDR2 FQNEAQ (reference sequence). CDR3 sequence: CASSLVVAGTDTQYF. CDR3 nucleotide sequence: TGTGCCAGCAGCTTAGTTGTAGCGGGGACAGATACGCAGTATTTT.

This clone was counted ten times or more. The CDR3 is CSVESTPNTEAFF. CDR3 DNA: TGCAGCGTTGAGTCCACACCGAACACTGAAGCTTTCTTT. The chain uses TRBV29-1 and TRBJ1-1; D uncertain. CDR3 length: 13 amino acids. CDR1 SQVTM and CDR2 ANQGSEA come from the germline V gene. Trimming removed 3 bases from V and 1 base from J, with 9 bases in between.

The rearrangement uses TRBV2 and TRBJ1-1; D unresolved. The V gene's germline CDR1 is SNHLY and CDR2 FYNNEI. Trimming left V 5 bases short and J 1 base short, with 11 bases between. This CDR3 has 14 residues. CDR3 nucleotides: TGTGCCAGCAGTCCCATTCACAGGAACACTGAAGCTTTCTTT. Encoded protein: CASSPIHRNTEAFF.

This clone has only a few counts. The gene calls are TRBV5-5 and TRBJ1-2; D is ambiguous. This CDR3 is 12 amino acids long. V lost 2 bases, J lost 4 bases, and 6 bases lay in between. Germline assignment: CDR1 SGHKS and CDR2 YYEKEE (reference sequence). The CDR3 DNA sequence: TGTGCCAGCAGCTTTGAGGGCTATGGCTACACCTTC. It codes for CASSFEGYGYTF.

The V and J genes are TRBV7-9 and TRBJ2-1; TRBD2 agrees at 10 bases. This CDR3 comprises 15 residues. V lost 1 base and J lost 6; bases outside the gene matches: 3. Germline values: CDR1 SEHNR, CDR2 FQNEAQ (reference sequence). CDR3: CASSLVSSGGNEQFF. CDR3 DNA sequence: TGTGCCAGCAGCTTAGTGTCTAGCGGGGGCAATGAGCAGTTCTTC.

The V call is TRBV30, the J call TRBJ1-3; weak D call: TRBD1 (6 bases). CDR3 length: 15 residues. The germline CDR1 and CDR2 sequences are GTSNPN and SVGIG (reference sequence). V was pared by 5 bases and J by 4 bases, with 18 bases between. The CDR3: CAWGEPGGRGNTIYF. CDR3 sequence (DNA): TGTGCCTGGGGGGAACCGGGGGGCCGAGGAAACACCATATATTTT.

The chain employs TRBV7-9 and TRBJ2-1; 9 bases are shared with TRBD1. Germline loops: CDR1 SEHNR, CDR2 FQNEAQ (reference sequence). The V gene end was trimmed by 5 bases and the J gene end by 6 bases; junction bases not matched to a gene: 17. The length of the CDR3 is 18 residues. Here the CDR3 DNA reads TGTGCCAGCAGCGAACAATCGGGCCGGGACAGGGAGGGCAATGAGCAGTTCTTC. It codes for CASSEQSGRDREGNEQFF.

This chain uses TRBV11-3 with TRBJ1-1, with D possibly matching TRBD1 (5 bases). Germline V lookup: CDR1 SGHNT, CDR2 YENEEA. Trimming left V 0 bases short and J 5 bases short, with 10 bases between. This CDR3 spans 14 amino acids. This CDR3 is CASSLEAGLTEAFF. The CDR3 DNA reads as TGTGCCAGCAGCTTAGAGGCAGGGCTGACTGAAGCTTTCTTT.

The V call is TRBV7-9, the J call TRBJ1-4; TRBD1 might be the D (5 bases). The CDR3 has 15 amino acids. Trimming cost V 5 bases and J 6 bases, with 16 bases left between them. CDR1 and CDR2 from the germline V gene are SEHNR and FQNEAQ (reference sequence). The CDR3 bases are TGTGCCAGCAGCGCCCCCGGGGGGAAGGATGAAAAACTGTTTTTT. Its protein product is CASSAPGGKDEKLFF.

This chain uses TRBV5-1 with TRBJ1-2; TRBD1 matches at 10 bases. Germline values: CDR1 SGHRS, CDR2 YFSETQ. The CDR3 totals 15 residues. Unmatched junction bases numbered 2, after V lost 0 bases and J lost 3 bases. CDR3: CASSLGQGADYGYTF. The CDR3 bases are TGCGCCAGCAGCTTGGGACAGGGGGCTGACTATGGCTACACCTTC. Full variable domain (remainder filled in from reference TRBV5-1 and TRBJ1-2): KAGVTQTPRYLIKTRGQQVTLSCSPISGHRSVSWYQQTPGQGLQFLFEYFSETQRNKGNFPGRFSGRQFSNSRSEMNVSTLELGDSALYLCASSLGQGADYGYTFGSGTRLTVV.

The chain couples TRBV5-4 to TRBJ1-2; no clear D gene. Germline V gene lookup returns CDR1 SGHNT and CDR2 YYREEE (reference sequence). CDR3 length: 15 amino acids. V shed 0 bases and J shed 1 base, with 10 bases lying between them. For the CDR3, the DNA is TGTGCCAGCAGCTTGGCGGGGAGACGTAACTATGGCTACACCTTC. It specifies CASSLAGRRNYGYTF.

The chain links TRBV6-1 to TRBJ2-7; TRBD1 matches at 8 bases. The length of the CDR3 is 14 residues. CDR1 MNHNS and CDR2 SASEGT come from the germline V gene. The CDR3 DNA reads TGTGCCAGCAGAGAAGGGACAGGCGGATACGAGCAGTACGTC. Its translation is CASREGTGGYEQYV.

The chain recombines TRBV28 with TRBJ1-5; D perhaps matches TRBD1 (5 bases). The V and J ends lost 5 bases and 2 bases respectively, with 13 bases between them. Germline-derived CDR1 and CDR2 are MDHEN and SYDVKM. The CDR3 totals 15 residues. The CDR3 DNA follows: TGTGCCAGCAGTACCGACAGTATAGGCAATCAGCCCCAGCATTTT. Translation gives CASSTDSIGNQPQHF.

Here the CDR3 reads CASSLVGGPLNTEAFF. As DNA, the CDR3 is TGTGCCAGCAGCTTGGTTGGGGGCCCCTTGAACACTGAAGCTTTCTTT. This chain links TRBV5-5 with TRBJ1-1; D possibly corresponds to TRBD1 (6 bases). Trimming cost V 0 bases and J 0 bases, with 12 bases left between them. Germline values: CDR1 SGHKS, CDR2 YYEKEE (reference sequence). This CDR3 is 16 amino acids long.

CDR3 nucleotides: TGTGCCAGCAGCTTGGGCGGGCAGCGCTACTATGGCTACACCTTC. As protein: CASSLGGQRYYGYTF. The rearrangement uses TRBV5-6 and TRBJ1-2; D not certain. Germline values: CDR1 SGHDT, CDR2 YYEEEE. This CDR3 is 15 amino acids long. V was clipped by 0 bases and J by 3 bases, with 12 bases between them. The complete variable domain, with remaining parts taken from reference TRBV5-6 and TRBJ1-2, reads DAGVTQSPTHLIKTRGQQVTLRCSPKSGHDTVSWYQQALGQGPQFIFQYYEEEERQRGNFPDRFSGHQFPNYSSELNVNALLLGDSALYLCASSLGGQRYYGYTFGSGTRLTVV.

The V and J genes are TRBV6-5 and TRBJ1-2; the D is unclear. The CDR3 is 13 amino acids. Germline CDR1 and CDR2: MNHEY and SVGAGI. V lost 8 bases and J 0 bases, leaving 10 bases between the germline ends. In DNA, the CDR3 is TGTGCCAGCGCCACGGTTTCTAACTATGGCTACACCTTC. The encoded protein is CASATVSNYGYTF.

The genes are TRBV11-2 and TRBJ1-2, with D possibly TRBD1 on 5 matching bases. Germline V lookup: CDR1 SGHAT, CDR2 FQNNGV. The CDR3 consists of 15 residues. V lost 4 bases to trimming and J lost 7 bases, with 19 bases between them. The CDR3 DNA sequence: TGTGCCAGCAGCTCACGTAGGACCCCCGGGGGTGGCTACACCTTC. This codes for CASSSRRTPGGGYTF. Supplemented by reference TRBV11-2 and TRBJ1-2, the full variable domain reads EAGVAQSPRYKIIEKRQSVAFWCNPISGHATLYWYQQILGQGPKLLIQFQNNGVVDDSQLPKDRFSAERLKGVDSTLKIQPAKLEDSAVYLCASSSRRTPGGGYTFGSGTRLTVV.

CDR3 DNA sequence: TGCGCCAGCAGTTGCCGGGGGTTGCTAGCTAGTTATCAGCCCCAGCATTTT. It is translated as CASSCRGLLASYQPQHF. The V gene is TRBV5-1, the J gene TRBJ1-5, with D perhaps TRBD1 (5 bases). V lost 5 bases and J 5 bases, leaving 23 bases between the germline ends. The germline gives CDR1 SGHRS, CDR2 YFSETQ. The CDR3 is 17 residues long.

This clone appeared a few times. The rearrangement uses TRBV19 and TRBJ2-2; no clear D. The germline V gene has CDR1 LNHDA and CDR2 SQIVND (reference sequence). The CDR3 covers 13 residues. Trimming took off 7 bases at V and 3 bases at J, with 9 bases between the two ends. This CDR3 is CASKESYTGELFF. The CDR3 DNA sequence: TGTGCCAGTAAGGAGTCGTACACCGGGGAGCTGTTTTTT.

The rearrangement joins TRBV30 to TRBJ1-3; TRBD1 agrees at 12 bases. This CDR3 region has 17 residues. Looked up from germline, CDR1 is GTSNPN and CDR2 is SVGIG (reference sequence). V lost 5 bases, J lost 4 bases, and 12 bases stayed unmatched. The DNA of the CDR3 is TGTGCCTGGTCCCCCCGGGGGGACAGGGGGCTCGGAAACACCATATATTTT. Translated: CAWSPRGDRGLGNTIYF.

The chain joins TRBV7-9 to TRBJ1-3; 8 nucleotides agree with TRBD1. This CDR3 spans 14 amino acids. Germline CDR1 is SEHNR and CDR2 is FQNEAQ (reference sequence). The J segment lost 4 bases and the V segment lost 7 bases, leaving 6 bases of the junction unmatched. The CDR3 protein is CASIQGAGGNTIYF. CDR3 nucleotide sequence: TGTGCCAGCATTCAGGGGGCTGGAGGAAACACCATATATTTT.

The V gene is TRBV7-9, the J gene TRBJ1-3; TRBD1 is a possible D gene (5 bases). The CDR3 contains 15 residues. CDR1 is SEHNR and CDR2 is FQNEAQ in the germline V gene (reference sequence). Trimming took 2 bases from V and 4 from J, leaving 12 bases between them. CDR3 amino acids: CASSLFAGLGNTIYF. DNA of the CDR3: TGTGCCAGCAGCTTATTTGCAGGGCTAGGAAACACCATATATTTT.